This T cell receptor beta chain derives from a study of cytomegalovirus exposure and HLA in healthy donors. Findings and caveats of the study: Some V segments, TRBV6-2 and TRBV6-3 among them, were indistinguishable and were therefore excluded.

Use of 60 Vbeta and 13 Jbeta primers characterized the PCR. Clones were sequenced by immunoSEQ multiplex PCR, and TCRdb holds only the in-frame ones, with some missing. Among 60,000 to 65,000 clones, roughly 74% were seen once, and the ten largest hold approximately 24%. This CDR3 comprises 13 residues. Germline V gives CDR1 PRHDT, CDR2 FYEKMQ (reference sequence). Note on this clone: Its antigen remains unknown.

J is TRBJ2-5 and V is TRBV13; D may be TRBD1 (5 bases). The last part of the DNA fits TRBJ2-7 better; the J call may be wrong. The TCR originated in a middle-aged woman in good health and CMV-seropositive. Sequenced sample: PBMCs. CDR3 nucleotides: TGTGCCAGCAGCCCCAGGGCTCCCTACGAGCAGTACTTC. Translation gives CASSPRAPYEQYF.